The clone carrying this T cell receptor beta chain was observed once. As yet, its antigen is unknown. The sample comes from a study of shared clonotypes between healthy human individuals. Generated by immunoSEQ multiplex PCR, the TCRdb table keeps only in-frame clones and is missing some. In the table there are 600,000 or so clones, around 96% of which are singletons. Study-wide results and caveats: Sampling covered blood only; tissue repertoires likely differ. A handful of donors showed sharing of approximately 5% of naive CD4 clonotypes. Non-shared clonotypes had lower generation probabilities than those shared by all four donors.

In the naive CD8 group, cells lacked CD45RO and were positively selected for CCR7, so terminally differentiated effector memory CD45RA+ cells were left out. Everyone who donated was a Caucasian adult who lived in Nashville, Tennessee. Material: naive CD8+ T cells sorted from blood. This TCR came from a woman aged 25-40 years in good health.

The CDR3 reads CASSAAYSSYEQYF. CDR3 coding DNA: TGTGCCAGTAGTGCGGCGTATAGCTCCTACGAGCAGTACTTC. The chain carries TRBV19 and TRBJ2-7; D ambiguous. This CDR3 is built from 14 residues. The germline V and J ends were trimmed by 5 bases and 0 bases, with 11 bases remaining between them. Germline V lookup: CDR1 LNHDA, CDR2 SQIVND (reference sequence).